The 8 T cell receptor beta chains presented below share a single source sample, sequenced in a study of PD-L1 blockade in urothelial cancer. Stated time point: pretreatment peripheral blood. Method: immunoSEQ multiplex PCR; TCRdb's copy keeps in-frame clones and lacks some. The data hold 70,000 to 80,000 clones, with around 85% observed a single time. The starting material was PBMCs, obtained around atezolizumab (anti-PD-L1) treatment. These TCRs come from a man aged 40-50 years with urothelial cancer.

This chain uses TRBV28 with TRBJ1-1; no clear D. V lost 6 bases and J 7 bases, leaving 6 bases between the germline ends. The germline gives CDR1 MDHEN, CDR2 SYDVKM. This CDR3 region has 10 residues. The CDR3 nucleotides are TGTGCCAGCAGGGCAGGTGAAGCTTTCTTT. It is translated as CASRAGEAFF.

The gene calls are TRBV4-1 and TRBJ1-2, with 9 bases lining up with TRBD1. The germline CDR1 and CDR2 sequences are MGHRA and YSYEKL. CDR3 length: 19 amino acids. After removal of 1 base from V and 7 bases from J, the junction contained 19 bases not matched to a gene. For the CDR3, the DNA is TGCGCCAGCAGCCAAGCAGTCTCCGGGACAGGGATACATTCAGGTGGCTACACCTTC. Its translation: CASSQAVSGTGIHSGGYTF.

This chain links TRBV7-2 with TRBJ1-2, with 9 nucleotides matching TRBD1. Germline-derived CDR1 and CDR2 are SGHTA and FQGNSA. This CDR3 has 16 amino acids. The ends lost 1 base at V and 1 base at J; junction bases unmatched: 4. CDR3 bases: TGTGCCAGCAGCTTAGTAGGGACAGGGAGTAACTATGGCTACACCTTC. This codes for CASSLVGTGSNYGYTF. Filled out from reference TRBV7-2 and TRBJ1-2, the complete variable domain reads GAGVSQSPSNKVTEKGKDVELRCDPISGHTALYWYRQSLGQGLEFLIYFQGNSAPDKSGLPSDRFSAERTGGSVSTLTIQRTQQEDSAVYLCASSLVGTGSNYGYTFGSGTRLTVV.

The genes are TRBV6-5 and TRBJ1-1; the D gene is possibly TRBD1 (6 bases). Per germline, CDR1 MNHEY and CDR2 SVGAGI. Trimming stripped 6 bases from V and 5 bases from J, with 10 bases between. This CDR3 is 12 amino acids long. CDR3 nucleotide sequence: TGTGCCAGCAGCCCAGGGGAAACTGAAGCTTTCTTT. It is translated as CASSPGETEAFF.

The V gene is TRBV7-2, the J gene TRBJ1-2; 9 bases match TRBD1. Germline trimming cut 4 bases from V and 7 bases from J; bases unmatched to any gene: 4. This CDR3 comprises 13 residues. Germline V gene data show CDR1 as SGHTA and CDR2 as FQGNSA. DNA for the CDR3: TGTGCCAGCAGCTCGGGGACAGGGACTGGCTACACCTTC. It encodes CASSSGTGTGYTF.

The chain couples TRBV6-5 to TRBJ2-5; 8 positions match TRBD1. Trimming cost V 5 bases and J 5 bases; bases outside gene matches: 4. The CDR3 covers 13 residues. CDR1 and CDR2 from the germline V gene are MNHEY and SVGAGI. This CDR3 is CASSTRQGETQYF. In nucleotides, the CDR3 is TGTGCCAGCAGTACCCGACAGGGGGAGACCCAGTACTTC.

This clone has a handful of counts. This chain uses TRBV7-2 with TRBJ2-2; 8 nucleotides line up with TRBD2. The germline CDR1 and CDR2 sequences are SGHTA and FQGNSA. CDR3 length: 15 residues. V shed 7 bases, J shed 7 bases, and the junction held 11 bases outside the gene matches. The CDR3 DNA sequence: TGTGCCAGCACCACGGGCGGGAGGATTTACGGGGAGCTGTTTTTT. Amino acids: CASTTGGRIYGELFF.

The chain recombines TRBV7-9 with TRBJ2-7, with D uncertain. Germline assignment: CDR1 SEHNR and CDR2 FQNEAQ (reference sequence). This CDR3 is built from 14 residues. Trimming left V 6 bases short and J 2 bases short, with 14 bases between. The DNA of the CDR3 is TGTGCCAGCAGTTCCGACACCTTCCCCTACGAGCAGTACTTC. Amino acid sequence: CASSSDTFPYEQYF.